This TCR beta chain was captured in a study of control samples from healthy donors and cancer patients. This CDR3 contains 14 residues. The germline V gene has CDR1 MNHEY and CDR2 SVGAGI. V lost 4 bases and J lost 3, with 12 bases in between. Here immunoSEQ multiplex PCR was the method, and the copy in TCRdb shows in-frame clones only, minus some. The data contain around 97,000 clones, more than 85% of them singletons. The TCR comes from a man in his sixties with lung cancer. The V and J genes are TRBV6-5 and TRBJ1-1, with D unresolved. Sequencing used PBMCs. The DNA for the CDR3 is TGTGCCAGCAGTTCGGCAGGCGTCGACACTGAAGCTTTCTTT. Amino acids: CASSSAGVDTEAFF.